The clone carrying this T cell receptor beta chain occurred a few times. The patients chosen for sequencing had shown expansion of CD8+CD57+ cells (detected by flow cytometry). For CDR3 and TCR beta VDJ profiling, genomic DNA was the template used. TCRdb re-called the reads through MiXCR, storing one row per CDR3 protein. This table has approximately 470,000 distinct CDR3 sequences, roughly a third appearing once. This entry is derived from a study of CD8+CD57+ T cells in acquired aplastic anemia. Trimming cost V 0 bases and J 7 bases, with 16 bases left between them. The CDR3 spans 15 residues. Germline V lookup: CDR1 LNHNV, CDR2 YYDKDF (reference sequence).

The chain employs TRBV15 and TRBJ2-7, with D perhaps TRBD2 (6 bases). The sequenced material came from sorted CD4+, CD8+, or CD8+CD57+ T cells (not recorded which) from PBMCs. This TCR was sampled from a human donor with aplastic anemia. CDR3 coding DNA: TGTGCCACCAGCAGAGAGGGGGGTCCTTTGGGAGAGCAGTACTTC. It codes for CATSREGGPLGEQYF.